The 4 T cell receptor beta chains given below trace back to one sample, sequenced in a study of post-analysis software for immune sequencing data. General observations from the study: A few TRBV segments appeared more often in patients than in controls, and TRBV5-6, TRBV5-1 and TRBV20-1 were among these.

The library was made from cDNA and included unique molecular identifiers. A single record per CDR3 protein comes from TCRdb applying MiXCR to the PCR reads. The repertoire includes 600,000 to 750,000 distinct CDR3 sequences, approximately 60% of them detected once, and over 9% sits in the top ten. Their target antigens are unknown. The sample was blood. Source of these receptors: a girl aged 2 to 10 with multiple sclerosis.

The chain uses TRBV21-1 and TRBJ1-1; the DNA was not compared with TRBD1, the D call given in the table. TRBV21-1 counts as a pseudogene. CDR3 size: 14 residues. Written as DNA, the CDR3 is TGTGCCAGCAGCAGGAAGGGACGGAACACTGAAGCTTTCTTT. Translated: CASSRKGRNTEAFF.

The V call is TRBV7-9, the J call TRBJ2-3, with TRBD2 matching 9 bases. The CDR3 totals 14 residues. Germline V gene data show CDR1 as SEHNR and CDR2 as FQNEAQ (reference sequence). The trim removed 4 bases at V and 6 bases at J, leaving 5 bases unmatched. CDR3 residues: CASSSAGGTDTQYF. The CDR3 nucleotides are TGTGCCAGCAGCTCCGCGGGGGGGACGGATACGCAGTATTTT.

V is TRBV7-9 and J is TRBJ2-5; perhaps TRBD2 as D (5 bases). V dropped 8 bases and J dropped 4 bases, with 17 bases sitting between them. This CDR3 is built from 14 residues. Germline V lookup: CDR1 SEHNR, CDR2 FQNEAQ (reference sequence). CDR3 DNA: TGTGCCAGCCTTCCCCCGGGGAGCGGAGAGACCCAGTACTTC. Its protein product is CASLPPGSGETQYF.

This clonotype came up a few times. The chain employs TRBV7-9 and TRBJ1-2; D gene ambiguous. Germline lookup yields CDR1 SEHNR and CDR2 FQNEAQ (reference sequence). There are 13 residues in the CDR3. Trimming pared 8 bases from V and 10 bases from J, leaving 20 bases between. CDR3 coding DNA: TGTGCCAGCGGCTCCGGGGTCTCAGATGCCTACACCTTC. This encodes CASGSGVSDAYTF.